This TCR beta chain stems from a study of graft-versus-host responses after intestinal transplantation. Study details: Transplantation in recipients was multivisceral, liver-intestinal, or isolated intestinal.

V shed 7 bases and J 1 base; nucleotides not matched to a gene: 16. The CDR3 totals 18 residues. Looked up from germline, CDR1 is SNHLY and CDR2 is FYNNEI. The protocol was immunoSEQ multiplex PCR, while the TCRdb copy is restricted to in-frame clones and leaves out a portion. The sample carries roughly 80,000 clones, around 92% recorded once. Sequencing used PBMCs, obtained 98 days after intestinal transplantation. The chain is built from TRBV2 and TRBJ2-7; 10 positions agree with TRBD2. The TCR sequence derives from a human patient who received an intestinal transplant, so some T cells may come from the graft donor. CDR3 loop: CASKGGTLAGDGSYEQYF. The CDR3 DNA follows: TGTGCCAGCAAAGGAGGAACTCTAGCGGGAGATGGATCCTACGAGCAGTACTTC.